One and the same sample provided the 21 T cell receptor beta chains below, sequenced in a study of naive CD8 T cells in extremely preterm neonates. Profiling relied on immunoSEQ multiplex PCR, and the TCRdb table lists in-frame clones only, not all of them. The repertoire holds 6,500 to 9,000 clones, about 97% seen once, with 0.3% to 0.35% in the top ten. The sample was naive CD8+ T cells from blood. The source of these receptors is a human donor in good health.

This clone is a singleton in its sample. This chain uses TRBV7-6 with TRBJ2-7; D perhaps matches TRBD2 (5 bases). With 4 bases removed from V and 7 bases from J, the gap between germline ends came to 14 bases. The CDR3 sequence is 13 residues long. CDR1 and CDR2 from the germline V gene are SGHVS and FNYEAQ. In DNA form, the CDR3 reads TGTGCCAGCAGCTCGGACTTCCTGGGGGAGCAGTACTTC. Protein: CASSSDFLGEQYF.

The CDR3 here is CATSSQTQGVGTDTQYF. In DNA form, the CDR3 reads TGTGCCACCAGCAGCCAGACCCAGGGGGTGGGAACAGATACGCAGTATTTT. The V and J genes are TRBV15 and TRBJ2-3, with 7 bases that match TRBD1. Germline CDR1 and CDR2: LNHNV and YYDKDF (reference sequence). There are 17 residues in the CDR3. V lost 3 bases, J lost 3 bases, and 12 bases stayed unmatched.

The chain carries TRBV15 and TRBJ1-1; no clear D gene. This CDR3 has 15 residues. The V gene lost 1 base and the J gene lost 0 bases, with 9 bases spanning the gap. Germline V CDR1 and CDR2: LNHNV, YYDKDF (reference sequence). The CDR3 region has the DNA TGTGCCACCAGCAGAGTAGGCGGTTTGAACACTGAAGCTTTCTTT. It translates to CATSRVGGLNTEAFF.

This chain's CDR3 is CASSGLASSYEQYF. The CDR3 coding sequence is TGTGCCAGCAGCGGGCTAGCGTCTTCCTACGAGCAGTACTTC. The rearrangement uses TRBV7-9 and TRBJ2-7; possibly TRBD2 for D (6 bases). CDR3 length equals 14 residues. The germline V and J ends were trimmed by 5 bases and 1 base, with 12 bases remaining between them. Germline V gene sequence: CDR1 SEHNR, CDR2 FQNEAQ (reference sequence). The full variable domain, its missing parts supplied by reference TRBV7-9 and TRBJ2-7, is DTGVSQNPRHKITKRGQNVTFRCDPISEHNRLYWYRQTLGQGPEFLTYFQNEAQLEKSRLLSDRFSAERPKGSFSTLEIQRTEQGDSAMYLCASSGLASSYEQYFGPGTRLTVT.

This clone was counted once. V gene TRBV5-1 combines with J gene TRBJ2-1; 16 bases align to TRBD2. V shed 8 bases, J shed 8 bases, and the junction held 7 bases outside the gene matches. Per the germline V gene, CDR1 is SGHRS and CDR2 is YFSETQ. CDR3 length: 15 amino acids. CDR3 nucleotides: TGCGCCAGTACGGGGACTAGCGGGAGGGCCGATGAGCAGTTCTTC. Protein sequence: CASTGTSGRADEQFF.

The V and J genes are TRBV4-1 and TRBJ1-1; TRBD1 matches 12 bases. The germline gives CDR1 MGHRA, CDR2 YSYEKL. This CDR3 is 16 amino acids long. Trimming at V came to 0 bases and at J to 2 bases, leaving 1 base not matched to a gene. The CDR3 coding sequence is TGCGCCAGCAGCCAAGAAGGGACAGGGGGCAACACTGAAGCTTTCTTT. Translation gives CASSQEGTGGNTEAFF.

CDR3 bases: TGTGCCAGTAGTTACCCCCCCGGACAGGGGGCCTCTGGCGGCACAGATACGCAGTATTTT. This gives the protein CASSYPPGQGASGGTDTQYF. V usage is TRBV19 and J usage is TRBJ2-3; 11 positions agree with TRBD1. The J segment lost 1 base and the V segment lost 5 bases, leaving 17 bases of the junction unmatched. The germline V gene encodes CDR1 LNHDA and CDR2 SQIVND (reference sequence). The CDR3 loop spans 20 amino acids. Looking up the rest from reference TRBV19 and TRBJ2-3 gives the full variable domain: DGGITQSPKYLFRKEGQNVTLSCEQNLNHDAMYWYRQDPGQGLRLIYYSQIVNDFQKGDIAEGYSVSREKKESFPLTVTSAQKNPTAFYLCASSYPPGQGASGGTDTQYFGPGTRLTVL.

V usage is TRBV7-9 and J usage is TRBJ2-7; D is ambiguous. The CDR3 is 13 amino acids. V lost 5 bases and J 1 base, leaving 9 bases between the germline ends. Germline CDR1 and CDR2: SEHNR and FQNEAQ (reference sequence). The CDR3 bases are TGTGCCAGCAGCGTATCGACATCCTACGAGCAGTACTTC. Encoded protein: CASSVSTSYEQYF.

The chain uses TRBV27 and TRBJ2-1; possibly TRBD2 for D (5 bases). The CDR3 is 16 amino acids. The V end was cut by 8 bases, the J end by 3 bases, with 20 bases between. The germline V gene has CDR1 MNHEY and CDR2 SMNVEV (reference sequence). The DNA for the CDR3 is TGTGCCAGCGGTTCCGACCCCCGGGAACACTACAATGAGCAGTTCTTC. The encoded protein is CASGSDPREHYNEQFF.

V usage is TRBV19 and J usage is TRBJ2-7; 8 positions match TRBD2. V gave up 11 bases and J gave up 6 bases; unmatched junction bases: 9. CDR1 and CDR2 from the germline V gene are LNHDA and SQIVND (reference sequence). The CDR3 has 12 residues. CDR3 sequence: CAVSSGRGEQYF. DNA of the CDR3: TGTGCCGTCTCCAGCGGGAGAGGCGAGCAGTACTTC.

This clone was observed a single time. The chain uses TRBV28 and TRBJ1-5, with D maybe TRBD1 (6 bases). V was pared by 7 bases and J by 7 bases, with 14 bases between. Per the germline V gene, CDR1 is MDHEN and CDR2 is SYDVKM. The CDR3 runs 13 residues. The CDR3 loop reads CASTPQGIQPQHF. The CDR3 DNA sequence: TGTGCCAGCACCCCACAGGGTATCCAGCCCCAGCATTTT.

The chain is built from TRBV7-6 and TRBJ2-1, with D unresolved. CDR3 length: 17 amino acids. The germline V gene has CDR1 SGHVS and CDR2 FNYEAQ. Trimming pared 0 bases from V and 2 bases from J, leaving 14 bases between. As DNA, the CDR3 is TGTGCCAGCAGCTTAGCGGGCATACAGACGGCCTACAATGAGCAGTTCTTC. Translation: CASSLAGIQTAYNEQFF.

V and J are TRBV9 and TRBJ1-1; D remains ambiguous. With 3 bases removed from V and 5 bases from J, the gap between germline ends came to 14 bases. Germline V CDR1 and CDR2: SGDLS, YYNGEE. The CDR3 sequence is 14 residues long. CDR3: CASSASLGGTEAFF. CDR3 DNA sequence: TGTGCCAGCAGCGCCTCCCTAGGTGGGACTGAAGCTTTCTTT. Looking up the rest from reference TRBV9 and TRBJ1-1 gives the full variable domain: DSGVTQTPKHLITATGQRVTLRCSPRSGDLSVYWYQQSLDQGLQFLIQYYNGEERAKGNILERFSAQQFPDLHSELNLSSLELGDSALYFCASSASLGGTEAFFGQGTRLTVV.

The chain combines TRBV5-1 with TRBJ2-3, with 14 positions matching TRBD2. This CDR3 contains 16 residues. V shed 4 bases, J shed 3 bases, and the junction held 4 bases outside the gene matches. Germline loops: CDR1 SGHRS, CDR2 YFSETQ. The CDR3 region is CASSPGLAGGTDTQYF. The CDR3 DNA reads TGCGCCAGCAGCCCCGGACTAGCGGGAGGAACAGATACGCAGTATTTT.

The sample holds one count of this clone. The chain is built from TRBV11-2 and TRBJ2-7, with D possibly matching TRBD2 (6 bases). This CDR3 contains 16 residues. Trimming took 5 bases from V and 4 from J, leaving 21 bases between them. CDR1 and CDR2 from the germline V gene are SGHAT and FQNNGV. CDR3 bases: TGTGCCAGCAGCCCCTCAGGACTGGGGAGGTCGTACGAGCAGTACTTC. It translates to CASSPSGLGRSYEQYF.

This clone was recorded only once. CDR3 protein: CASSLTQRGTDNEQFF. Written as DNA, the CDR3 is TGTGCCAGCAGTTTGACCCAGCGGGGGACGGACAATGAGCAGTTCTTC. The chain uses TRBV6-5 and TRBJ2-1; TRBD2 agrees at 8 bases. There are 16 residues in the CDR3. The germline CDR1 and CDR2 sequences are MNHEY and SVGAGI. V lost 4 bases, J lost 5 bases, and 10 bases stayed unmatched.

The CDR3, as DNA: TGTGCCAGCAGTTTCCCAGGGGCGGAATACAATGAGCAGTTCTTC. Protein product: CASSFPGAEYNEQFF. The chain combines TRBV28 with TRBJ2-1; a possible D gene is TRBD1 (6 bases). V was clipped by 3 bases and J by 4 bases, with 13 bases between them. Looked up from germline, CDR1 is MDHEN and CDR2 is SYDVKM. CDR3 length: 15 amino acids.

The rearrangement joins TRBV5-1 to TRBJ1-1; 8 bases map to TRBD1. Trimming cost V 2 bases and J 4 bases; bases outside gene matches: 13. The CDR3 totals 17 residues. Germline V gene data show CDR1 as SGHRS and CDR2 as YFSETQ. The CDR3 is CASSFGQGAVGGTEAFF. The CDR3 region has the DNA TGCGCCAGCAGCTTCGGTCAGGGGGCAGTGGGGGGCACTGAAGCTTTCTTT.

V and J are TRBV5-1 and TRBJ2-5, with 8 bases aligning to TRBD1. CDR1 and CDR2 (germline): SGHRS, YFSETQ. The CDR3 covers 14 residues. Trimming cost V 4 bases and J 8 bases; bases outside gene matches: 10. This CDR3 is CASSRDRGVDTQYF. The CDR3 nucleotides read TGCGCCAGCAGCCGAGACAGGGGAGTGGATACCCAGTACTTC.

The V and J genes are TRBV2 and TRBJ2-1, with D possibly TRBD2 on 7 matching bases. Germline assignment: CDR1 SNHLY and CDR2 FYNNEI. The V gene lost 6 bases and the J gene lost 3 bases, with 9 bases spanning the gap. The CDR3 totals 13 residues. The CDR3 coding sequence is TGTGCCAGCAGAGCGGGACACTACAATGAGCAGTTCTTC. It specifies CASRAGHYNEQFF.

The CDR3 DNA reads as TGTGCCAGTACGGACAGGAGAGGCTACACCTTC. Protein: CASTDRRGYTF. This chain joins TRBV19 and TRBJ1-2; TRBD1 agrees at 7 bases. This CDR3 is 11 amino acids long. Germline-derived CDR1 and CDR2 are LNHDA and SQIVND (reference sequence). The ends lost 7 bases at V and 8 bases at J; junction bases unmatched: 4.